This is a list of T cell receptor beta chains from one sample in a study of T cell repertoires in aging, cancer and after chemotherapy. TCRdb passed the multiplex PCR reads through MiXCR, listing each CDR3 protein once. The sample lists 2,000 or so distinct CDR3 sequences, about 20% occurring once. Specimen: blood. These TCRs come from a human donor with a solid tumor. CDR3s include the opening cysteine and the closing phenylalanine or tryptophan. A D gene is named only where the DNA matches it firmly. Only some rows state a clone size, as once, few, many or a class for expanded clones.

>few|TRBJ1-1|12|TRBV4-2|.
TGTGCCAGCAGCCAAGACGACAGGAGTTTTTTCTTT
CASSQDDRSFFF
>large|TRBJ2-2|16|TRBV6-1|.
TGTGCCAGCAATGGACGTCTACTTGGCAGGATCGGGGAGCTGTTTTTT
CASNGRLLGRIGELFF
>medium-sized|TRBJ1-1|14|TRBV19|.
TGTGCCAGTAGTGCAGGGGTTAGAGGGACTGAAGCTTTCTTT
CASSAGVRGTEAFF
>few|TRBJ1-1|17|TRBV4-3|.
TGCGCCAGCAGCCAAGATCCGGGCCCTTATCGGAACACTGAAGCTTTCTTT
CASSQDPGPYRNTEAFF
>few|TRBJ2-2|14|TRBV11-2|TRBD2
TGTGCCAGCAGCCCCGGGACTAGAACCGGGGAGCTGTTTTTT
CASSPGTRTGELFF
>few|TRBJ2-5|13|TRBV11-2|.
TGTGCCAGCACCGCGGGGATCCAAGAGACCCAGTACTTC
CASTAGIQETQYF
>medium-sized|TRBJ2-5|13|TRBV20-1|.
TGCAGTGCTAGCCGGGCCGCCAAAGAGACCCAGTACTTC
CSASRAAKETQYF
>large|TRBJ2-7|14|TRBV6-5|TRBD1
TGTGCCAGCAGTTACGGGACAGGGGGCTACGAGCAGTACTTC
CASSYGTGGYEQYF
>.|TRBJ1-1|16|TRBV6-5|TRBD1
TGTGCCAGCAGTTCCGGACAGGGGATTCAACGCGGAAGGGCTTTCTTT
CASSSGQGIQRGRAFF
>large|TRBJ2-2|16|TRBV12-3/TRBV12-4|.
TGTGCCAGCAGTTTTCGAAAGGGAACGAACACCGGGGAGCTGTTTTTT
CASSFRKGTNTGELFF
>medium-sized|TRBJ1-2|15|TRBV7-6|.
TGTGCCAGCAGCCTAACCTCAGGGGTGACCGACGGCTACACCTTC
CASSLTSGVTDGYTF
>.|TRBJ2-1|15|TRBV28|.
TGTGCCAGCATCAAGGGGGGGGCCCCCTACAATGAGCAGTTCTTC
CASIKGGAPYNEQFF
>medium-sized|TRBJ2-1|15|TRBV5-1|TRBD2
TGCGCCAGCGGCCAGACTAGCGGGAGAACCGATGAGCAGTTCTTC
CASGQTSGRTDEQFF
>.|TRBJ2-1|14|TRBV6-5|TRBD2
TGTGCCAGCAGGTCCGAGGGGACTAGCAATGAGCAGTTCTTC
CASRSEGTSNEQFF
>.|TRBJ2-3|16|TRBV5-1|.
TGCGCCAGCAGCTTTGGACGGGGTTACGGCACAGATACGCAGTATTTT
CASSFGRGYGTDTQYF
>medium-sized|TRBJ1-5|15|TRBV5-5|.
TGTGCCAGCAGCTCCTGGGACGGGGTCAATCAGCCCCAGCATTTT
CASSSWDGVNQPQHF
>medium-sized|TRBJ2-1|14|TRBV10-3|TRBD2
TGTGCCATCAGTGCCGGGGGGGGGAGCAATGAGCAGTTCTTC
CAISAGGGSNEQFF
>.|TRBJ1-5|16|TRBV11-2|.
TGTGCCAGCAGCTTAGGCCTAAATTACGGCAATCAGCCCCAGCATTTT
CASSLGLNYGNQPQHF
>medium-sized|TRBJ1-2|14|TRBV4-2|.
TGTGCCAGCAGCCAAGACGCAAAACCCTATGGCTACACCTTC
CASSQDAKPYGYTF
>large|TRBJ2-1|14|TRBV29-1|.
TGCAGCGTTGAATCCGCTCCCTTATTCAATGAGCAGTTCTTC
CSVESAPLFNEQFF
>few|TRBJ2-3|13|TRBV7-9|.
TGTGCCACCCGAGGCGGGGACACAGATACGCAGTATTTT
CATRGGDTDTQYF
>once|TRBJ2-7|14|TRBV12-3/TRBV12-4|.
TGTGCTAGTGGTTGGGAGAACGGCCCCTACGAGCAGTACTTC
CASGWENGPYEQYF
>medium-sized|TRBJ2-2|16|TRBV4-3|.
TGCGCCAGCAGCCAAGGGCGCGGGGCGGGTACCGGGGAGCTGTTTTTT
CASSQGRGAGTGELFF
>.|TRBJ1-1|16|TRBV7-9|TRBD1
TGTGCCAGCTCCCCGACAGGGGGCCTGGGCGGCACTGAAGCTTTCTTT
CASSPTGGLGGTEAFF
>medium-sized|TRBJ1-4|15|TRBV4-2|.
TGTGCCAGCAGCCAAGGGCGTCAGGGTTATGAAAAACTGTTTTTT
CASSQGRQGYEKLFF
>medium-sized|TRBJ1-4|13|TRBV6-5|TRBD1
TGTGCCAGCAGTTCCGAGACAGGGGAGGAACTGTTTTTT
CASSSETGEELFF
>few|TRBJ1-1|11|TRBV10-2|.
TGCGCCACTAACGTAGACACTGAAGCTTTCTTT
CATNVDTEAFF